The clone carrying this TCR beta chain was picked up many times. Its antigen is undetermined. V was pared by 3 bases and J by 2 bases, with 3 bases of the junction left unmatched. CDR1 is SGHRS and CDR2 is YFSETQ in the germline V gene. The CDR3 sequence is 16 residues long. The entry originates in a study of T cells in Graves' hyperthyroidism and ophthalmopathy. Findings of the study overall: In blood, most of the thyroid clonotypes expanded above 0.001 were also present. Model predictions of ophthalmopathy came a median around 6.5 months before onset.

Authors of the study amplified TCR beta CDR3 regions from RNA transcripts. The study used the HTBI primer set for a first-round RT-PCR of the TCR CDR3. TCRdb ran MiXCR on the multiplex PCR reads and lists one entry per CDR3 protein. The data contain a few hundred thousand distinct CDR3 sequences, around 14% of them singletons. Sequencing used blood. The clonotype comes from a woman under 30 with Graves' hyperthyroidism that later progressed to Graves' ophthalmopathy. V and J are TRBV5-1 and TRBJ2-7; 15 nucleotides line up with TRBD2. This chain's CDR3 is CASSSGLAGGTYEQYF. In DNA, the CDR3 is TGCGCCAGCAGCTCCGGACTAGCGGGAGGGACCTACGAGCAGTACTTC.